This is a list of T cell receptor beta chains from one sample in a study of identical twins. TCRdb itself ran the 5' RACE reads through MiXCR, one entry per CDR3 protein. The sample carries about 700,000 distinct CDR3 sequences, roughly 6% recorded once. Sample: naive T cells sorted from blood. All receptors come from a man between 18 and 29 years old in good health. CDR3s include the opening cysteine and the closing phenylalanine or tryptophan. The D gene is left open where the match is weak. The size entry is marked missing in some rows and otherwise reads once, few, many or a size class.

cdr3_aa	cdr3_nt	j_call	v_call	d_call	clone_size
CSLQGIYGYTF	TGCAGCTTGCAGGGGATATATGGCTACACCTTC	TRBJ1-2	TRBV29-1	NA	many
CASSTRRDSKFF	TGTGCCAGCAGCACGCGACGGGACAGTAAGTTCTTC	TRBJ2-1	TRBV11-2	TRBD1	many
CASSPLRPRDRAYNEQFF	TGTGCCAGCAGCCCCCTTAGGCCCCGGGACAGAGCGTACAATGAGCAGTTCTTC	TRBJ2-1	TRBV7-6	TRBD1	few
CSASGAASADTQYF	TGCAGTGCAAGTGGGGCCGCGAGCGCAGATACGCAGTATTTT	TRBJ2-3	TRBV20-1	NA	NA
CASSPRPGTEETQYF	TGTGCCAGCAGCCCTAGACCCGGGACAGAAGAGACCCAGTACTTC	TRBJ2-5	TRBV7-9	TRBD1	many
CASSYRPSGRAGELFF	TGTGCCAGCAGTTATAGGCCTAGCGGGAGGGCCGGGGAGCTGTTTTTT	TRBJ2-2	TRBV6-5	TRBD2	few
CASSDMRGGTDTQYF	TGTGCCAGCAGTGATATGAGAGGGGGCACAGATACGCAGTATTTT	TRBJ2-3	TRBV6-1	NA	many
CSVKYRSSYNEQFF	TGCAGTGTTAAGTATAGGAGCTCCTACAATGAGCAGTTCTTC	TRBJ2-1	TRBV20-1	NA	many
CASSLGGDRANSPLHF	TGTGCCAGCAGTTTGGGGGGTGACAGGGCTAATTCACCCCTCCACTTT	TRBJ1-6	TRBV12-3/TRBV12-4	TRBD1	NA
CASSFAGGARQPQHF	TGTGCCAGCAGCTTCGCAGGGGGCGCACGTCAGCCCCAGCATTTT	TRBJ1-5	TRBV7-2	TRBD1	many
CASSSNTGNANTGELFF	TGTGCCAGCAGCTCCAATACAGGGAACGCGAACACCGGGGAGCTGTTTTTT	TRBJ2-2	TRBV7-9	NA	NA
CASSQGTGTDTQYF	TGTGCCAGCAGCCAAGGGACTGGCACAGATACGCAGTATTTT	TRBJ2-3	TRBV3-1	NA	few
CASSSPGNPSPLHF	TGTGCCAGCAGTTCTCCAGGGAATCCCTCACCCCTCCACTTT	TRBJ1-6	TRBV28	NA	many
CSAREASGSLYGNEQFF	TGCAGTGCTAGAGAGGCTAGCGGGAGCCTTTACGGCAATGAGCAGTTCTTC	TRBJ2-1	TRBV20-1	TRBD2	NA
CASSSGHSGGNQPQHF	TGTGCCAGCAGCTCAGGACATTCGGGGGGCAATCAGCCCCAGCATTTT	TRBJ1-5	TRBV3-1	NA	many
CASSQDPVAGGAKNIQYF	TGCGCCAGCAGCCAAGATCCGGTAGCGGGAGGAGCCAAAAACATTCAGTACTTC	TRBJ2-4	TRBV4-3	TRBD2	NA
CASSQWDSINTEAFF	TGTGCCAGCTCGCAGTGGGACAGTATAAACACTGAAGCTTTCTTT	TRBJ1-1	TRBV18	TRBD1	many
CSVDAGSETQYF	TGCAGCGTTGATGCAGGGTCGGAGACCCAGTACTTC	TRBJ2-5	TRBV29-1	NA	many
CASTSLSPRGPSNYGYTF	TGTGCCAGCACTTCATTGTCCCCCAGGGGACCATCTAACTATGGCTACACCTTC	TRBJ1-2	TRBV27	NA	few
CASSPHRESYEQYF	TGTGCCAGCTCACCGCACCGAGAGAGCTACGAGCAGTACTTC	TRBJ2-7	TRBV18	NA	NA
CASSLPGQGLSWQPQHF	TGTGCCAGCAGTTTGCCGGGACAGGGACTCAGTTGGCAGCCCCAGCATTTT	TRBJ1-5	TRBV27	TRBD1	NA
CASSPAGTGYTYGYTF	TGTGCCAGCAGCCCGGCCGGGACAGGGTATACCTATGGCTACACCTTC	TRBJ1-2	TRBV7-8	TRBD1	many
CASSPQGGRRYF	TGTGCCAGCAGTCCGCAGGGGGGCCGACGGTACTTC	TRBJ2-7	TRBV12-3/TRBV12-4	NA	many
CASSPDPRATNEKLFF	TGTGCCAGCAGCCCGGACCCGAGGGCAACTAATGAAAAACTGTTTTTT	TRBJ1-4	TRBV4-2	NA	many
CASSTGTRTPQYF	TGTGCCAGCAGCACAGGGACTAGGACGCCCCAGTACTTC	TRBJ2-5	TRBV7-2	TRBD2	NA
CSARNGGRPKAGELFF	TGCAGTGCTAGGAATGGGGGTCGCCCTAAAGCGGGGGAGCTGTTTTTT	TRBJ2-2	TRBV20-1	NA	many
CASSQETRGSTDTQYF	TGTGCCAGCAGCCAGGAGACTAGAGGGAGCACAGATACGCAGTATTTT	TRBJ2-3	TRBV27	NA	NA